This TCR beta chain was captured in a study of CD8 T cells in ankylosing spondylitis. Study conclusions and caveats: The authors reported significant enrichment of disease-linked clones in matched ankylosing spondylitis synovial fluid. Some motif variants had been reported before (in reactive arthritis synovial fluid and blood). Ankylosing spondylitis blood seemed to carry a telltale TCR beta motif made of fewer than 10 highly homologous variants.

MiXCR, run by TCRdb on the 5' RACE reads, gives a single entry per CDR3 protein. This table has some 800,000 distinct CDR3 sequences, around 11% appearing once. Germline V CDR1 and CDR2: MNHNS, SASEGT. V lost 8 bases, J lost 10 bases, and 23 bases lay in between. The CDR3 consists of 14 residues. A word on this clonotype: The antigen is not known.

Material for sequencing was blood, either unsorted or a sorted T cell fraction (not recorded which). V and J are TRBV6-1 and TRBJ1-1; maybe TRBD1 (6 bases). This TCR derives from a male donor with ankylosing spondylitis. The CDR3 is CASHFIAGVEGAFF. The CDR3 bases are TGTGCCAGCCACTTTATAGCAGGGGTTGAAGGAGCTTTCTTT.